This entry describes one TCR beta chain. A far larger clone is off by one base, so a read error is likely. With 60 Vbeta and 13 Jbeta primers, the PCR was carried out. Generated by immunoSEQ multiplex PCR, the TCRdb table keeps only in-frame clones and is missing some. The repertoire holds tens of thousands of clones, with roughly two thirds as singletons. The data were obtained in a study of cytomegalovirus exposure and HLA in healthy donors. V lost 5 bases to trimming and J lost 6 bases; unmatched junction nucleotides: 13. CDR1 is LNHNV, CDR2 YYDKDF, per germline (reference sequence). CDR3 length equals 15 residues.

The chain joins TRBV15 to TRBJ2-7, with 7 positions matching TRBD1. Sequencing was performed on PBMCs. This receptor was obtained from a woman aged 40 to 55 in good health and CMV-seropositive. CDR3 protein: CATSGPTGSPVEQYV. The CDR3 nucleotides read TGTGCCACCAGCGGACCGACAGGGAGTCCTGTCGAGCAGTACGTC.